Sequencing of this T cell receptor beta chain was carried out in a study of cytomegalovirus exposure and HLA in healthy donors. General observations from the study: Researchers left out some V segments, among them TRBV6-2 and TRBV6-3, as indistinguishable. Among CMV-associated TCR beta chains, most appeared HLA-restricted in a later analysis. Sequencing depth roughly uniform across donors was assumed in presence/absence analyses. Generally TCR sequences proved uncommon, though certain public TCRs appeared in numerous donors.

Vbeta (60) and Jbeta (13) primers were used in the PCR. The protocol was immunoSEQ multiplex PCR, while the TCRdb copy is restricted to in-frame clones and leaves out a portion. The table includes about 160,000 clones, approximately 80% detected once. Comment on this clone: Its antigen is as yet unknown. Compared with germline, one end of the junction differs, possibly owing to a read error.

This CDR3 comprises 14 residues. Germline lookup yields CDR1 SGHRS and CDR2 YFSETQ. The sample taken for sequencing was PBMCs. This clonotype originated in a man between 18 and 29 years old in good health and CMV-seropositive. This chain links TRBV5-1 with TRBJ1-1; TRBD1 might be the D (5 bases). CDR3 region: CANSSIRDSHEAFF. The CDR3 DNA is TGCGCCAACAGCTCAATCCGGGACTCACATGAAGCTTTCTTT. The complete variable domain, with remaining parts taken from reference TRBV5-1 and TRBJ1-1, reads KAGVTQTPRYLIKTRGQQVTLSCSPISGHRSVSWYQQTPGQGLQFLFEYFSETQRNKGNFPGRFSGRQFSNSRSEMNVSTLELGDSALYLCANSSIRDSHEAFFGQGTRLTVV.